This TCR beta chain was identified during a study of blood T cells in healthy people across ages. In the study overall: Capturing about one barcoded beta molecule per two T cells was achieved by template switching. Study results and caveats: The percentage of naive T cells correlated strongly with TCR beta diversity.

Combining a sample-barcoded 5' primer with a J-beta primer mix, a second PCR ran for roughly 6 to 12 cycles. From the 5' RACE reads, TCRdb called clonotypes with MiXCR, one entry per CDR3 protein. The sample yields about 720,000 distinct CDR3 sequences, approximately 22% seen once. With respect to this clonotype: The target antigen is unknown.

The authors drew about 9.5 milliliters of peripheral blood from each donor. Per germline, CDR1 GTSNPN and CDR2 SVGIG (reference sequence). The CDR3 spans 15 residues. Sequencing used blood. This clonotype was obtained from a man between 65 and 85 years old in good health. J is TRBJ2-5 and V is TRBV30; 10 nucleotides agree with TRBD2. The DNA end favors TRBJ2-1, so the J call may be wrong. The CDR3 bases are TGTGCCTGGAGTCACCTAGCGGGAGTTGGGAATGAGCAGTTCTTC. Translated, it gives CAWSHLAGVGNEQFF.